Presented here are 22 T cell receptor beta chains from one specimen sequenced in a study of cytomegalovirus exposure and HLA in healthy donors. Use of 60 Vbeta and 13 Jbeta primers characterized the PCR. Measured with immunoSEQ multiplex PCR; TCRdb has only the in-frame clones, and not every one. The data contain around 110,000 clones, 60% to 85% of them seen just once; the ten biggest clones take up roughly 1.5%. The sequenced sample consisted of PBMCs. The source is a young woman in good health and CMV-seronegative.

In this sample, this clone turned up a few times. The chain is built from TRBV30 and TRBJ1-2; 8 nucleotides line up with TRBD1. J gave up 8 bases and V 3 bases, and 14 bases lay outside the gene matches. The CDR3 extends over 15 amino acids. The germline CDR1 and CDR2 sequences are GTSNPN and SVGIG (reference sequence). The CDR3 is CAWRGPGQGVVGYTF. CDR3 nucleotides: TGTGCCTGGAGGGGACCAGGACAGGGAGTAGTGGGCTACACCTTC.

The V gene is TRBV11-1, the J gene TRBJ2-2; 7 positions agree with TRBD2. V lost 3 bases and J lost 8; bases outside the gene matches: 3. Germline CDR1 is SGHAT and CDR2 is FQDESV (reference sequence). The CDR3 runs to 13 residues. This CDR3 is CASSFQRGGELFF. The CDR3 DNA reads TGTGCCAGCAGCTTTCAGCGGGGTGGGGAGCTGTTTTTT.

The chain has TRBV19 and TRBJ1-4; unclear D gene. Per germline, CDR1 LNHDA and CDR2 SQIVND (reference sequence). The ends were cut back, 3 bases at V and 5 bases at J, with 10 bases in the middle. This CDR3 is 14 amino acids long. As DNA, the CDR3 is TGTGCCAGTAGTATGTGGCAGGAAAATGAAAAACTGTTTTTT. Translating it yields CASSMWQENEKLFF.

This chain uses TRBV7-9 with TRBJ1-1, with D maybe TRBD1 (5 bases). Germline V lookup: CDR1 SEHNR, CDR2 FQNEAQ (reference sequence). The CDR3 covers 15 residues. Trimming removed 3 bases from V and 4 bases from J, with 15 bases in between. The CDR3 loop is CASSLKGAGSTEAFF. For the CDR3, the DNA is TGTGCCAGCAGCTTGAAAGGGGCCGGGAGCACTGAAGCTTTCTTT.

The rearrangement uses TRBV30 and TRBJ1-2, with D possibly matching TRBD1 (5 bases). Trimming took off 3 bases at V and 8 bases at J, with 16 bases between the two ends. This CDR3 spans 13 amino acids. Per germline, CDR1 GTSNPN and CDR2 SVGIG (reference sequence). The CDR3 loop reads CAWSSGGKSGYTF. CDR3 bases: TGTGCCTGGAGCTCCGGGGGGAAGAGCGGCTACACCTTC.

The chain carries TRBV2 and TRBJ2-7; 10 positions agree with TRBD2. Germline CDR1 SNHLY, CDR2 FYNNEI. Trimming cost V 6 bases and J 0 bases; bases outside gene matches: 2. CDR3 length equals 14 residues. The CDR3 DNA reads TGTGCCAGCAGCCTAGCGGGGGACTCCTACGAGCAGTACTTC. Translating it yields CASSLAGDSYEQYF. Looking up the rest from reference TRBV2 and TRBJ2-7 gives the full variable domain: EPEVTQTPSHQVTQMGQEVILRCVPISNHLYFYWYRQILGQKVEFLVSFYNNEISEKSEIFDDQFSVERPDGSNFTLKIRSTKLEDSAMYFCASSLAGDSYEQYFGPGTRLTVT.

The chain recombines TRBV5-6 with TRBJ1-6, with a weak D call TRBD1 (5 bases). V lost 2 bases to trimming and J lost 6 bases, with 12 bases between them. In germline, CDR1 is SGHDT, CDR2 YYEEEE. This CDR3 has 15 amino acids. In DNA form, the CDR3 reads TGTGCCAGCAGCTTCGGGGGGTTTAGTAATTCACCCCTCCACTTT. Translating it yields CASSFGGFSNSPLHF. Full variable domain (missing parts from reference TRBV5-6 and TRBJ1-6): DAGVTQSPTHLIKTRGQQVTLRCSPKSGHDTVSWYQQALGQGPQFIFQYYEEEERQRGNFPDRFSGHQFPNYSSELNVNALLLGDSALYLCASSFGGFSNSPLHFGNGTRLTVT.

This chain links TRBV4-1 with TRBJ2-2; 15 bases align to TRBD2. The CDR3 has 17 residues. The V gene end was trimmed by 8 bases and the J gene end by 4 bases; junction bases not matched to a gene: 8. Germline V lookup: CDR1 MGHRA, CDR2 YSYEKL. The CDR3 nucleotides are TGCGCCAGCTCAGGGACTAGCGGGGGGATAGGCACCGGGGAGCTGTTTTTT. Translating gives CASSGTSGGIGTGELFF.

This clone was observed a few times. This chain uses TRBV2 with TRBJ2-7, with 7 bases fitting TRBD1. The CDR3 spans 14 residues. V dropped 5 bases and J dropped 2; count of bases not matched to a gene: 6. Germline CDR1 and CDR2: SNHLY and FYNNEI. CDR3 in DNA: TGTGCCAGCAGTACAGGGGCCCAAACCTACGAGCAGTACTTC. It codes for CASSTGAQTYEQYF.

The V call is TRBV7-2, the J call TRBJ1-1; D is unresolved. CDR1 is SGHTA, CDR2 FQGNSA, per germline. CDR3 length equals 14 residues. V gave up 2 bases and J gave up 6 bases, with 13 bases separating them. The CDR3: CASSLQAGYAEAFF. The CDR3 DNA reads as TGTGCCAGCAGCTTACAAGCAGGATACGCTGAAGCTTTCTTT. Using reference TRBV7-2 and TRBJ1-1 for the parts outside the CDR3, the full variable domain is GAGVSQSPSNKVTEKGKDVELRCDPISGHTALYWYRQSLGQGLEFLIYFQGNSAPDKSGLPSDRFSAERTGGSVSTLTIQRTQQEDSAVYLCASSLQAGYAEAFFGQGTRLTVV.

This clone showed up just once. V and J are TRBV2 and TRBJ1-1; 7 nucleotides align to TRBD1. Germline CDR1 and CDR2: SNHLY and FYNNEI. The CDR3 length is 16 residues. V was clipped by 5 bases and J by 2 bases; unmatched bases: 11. CDR3 protein: CASSLWDSRINTEAFF. The CDR3 DNA follows: TGTGCCAGCAGTTTATGGGACAGCCGGATAAACACTGAAGCTTTCTTT.

The genes are TRBV29-1 and TRBJ1-6; TRBD1 is a possible D gene (6 bases). The germline CDR1 and CDR2 sequences are SQVTM and ANQGSEA. The ends were cut back, 5 bases at V and 9 bases at J, with 11 bases in the middle. The CDR3 sequence is 12 residues long. CDR3 sequence reads: CSVMDSSSPLHF. The CDR3 DNA is TGCAGCGTTATGGACAGCAGTTCACCCCTCCACTTT.

The chain has TRBV4-2 and TRBJ2-3, with 10 nucleotides matching TRBD2. The trim removed 0 bases at V and 2 bases at J, leaving 14 bases unmatched. The germline CDR1 and CDR2 sequences are LGHNA and YNFKEQ. There are 20 residues in the CDR3. The CDR3 reads CASSQDLMASGGPLTDTQYF. DNA of the CDR3: TGTGCCAGCAGCCAAGATCTAATGGCTAGCGGGGGCCCACTCACAGATACGCAGTATTTT.

The V and J genes are TRBV30 and TRBJ1-1; possible D gene TRBD1, 6 bases. With 4 bases removed from V and 5 bases from J, the gap between germline ends came to 11 bases. Germline CDR1 reads GTSNPN; CDR2 reads SVGIG (reference sequence). The length of the CDR3 is 12 residues. Here the CDR3 DNA reads TGTGCCTGGAAGGGCAGGGGAACTGAAGCTTTCTTT. Encoded protein: CAWKGRGTEAFF.

In nucleotides, the CDR3 is TGTGCCAGCAGCTTATCCGCATGGGGAGGGTCACCCCTCCACTTT. It translates to CASSLSAWGGSPLHF. The V gene is TRBV5-8, the J gene TRBJ1-6; D gene unclear. The CDR3 covers 15 residues. The germline V gene encodes CDR1 SGHTS and CDR2 YDEGEE. V lost 2 bases and J lost 10, with 16 bases in between.

V gene TRBV11-2 combines with J gene TRBJ2-5; TRBD1 agrees at 8 bases. Germline V gene data show CDR1 as SGHAT and CDR2 as FQNNGV. J was trimmed by 1 base and V by 7 bases; bases with no gene match: 8. The length of the CDR3 is 15 residues. CDR3 amino acids: CASTHGQGGQETQYF. CDR3 in DNA: TGTGCCAGCACCCATGGACAGGGCGGCCAAGAGACCCAGTACTTC.

The gene calls are TRBV5-4 and TRBJ1-5; D gene unclear. The V gene lost 5 bases and the J gene lost 4 bases, with 4 bases spanning the gap. Germline values: CDR1 SGHNT, CDR2 YYREEE (reference sequence). The CDR3 has 11 amino acids. The chain's CDR3 is CASRQNQPQHF. The CDR3 DNA sequence: TGTGCCAGCAGACAGAATCAGCCCCAGCATTTT.

The V gene is TRBV5-1, the J gene TRBJ2-7; TRBD1 might be the D (6 bases). V was shortened by 1 base and J by 4 bases, with 15 bases between the two germline ends. The CDR3 extends over 15 amino acids. The V gene's germline CDR1 is SGHRS and CDR2 YFSETQ. This chain's CDR3 is CASSLSPGAAYEQYF. The CDR3 DNA reads TGCGCCAGCAGCTTGTCCCCAGGGGCAGCGTACGAGCAGTACTTC.

The DNA of the CDR3 is TGTGCCAGCGGGAGGACGGGGAACACTGAAGCTTTCTTT. Protein product: CASGRTGNTEAFF. The genes are TRBV28 and TRBJ1-1; D gene unclear. This CDR3 is built from 13 residues. The V and J ends lost 8 bases and 1 base respectively, with 11 bases between them. CDR1 MDHEN and CDR2 SYDVKM come from the germline V gene.

This clone has more than one count but fewer than ten. This sequence joins TRBV27 and TRBJ2-7; 8 positions match TRBD1. Germline trimming cut 5 bases from V and 6 bases from J; bases unmatched to any gene: 9. The CDR3 runs 14 residues. Germline V lookup: CDR1 MNHEY, CDR2 SMNVEV (reference sequence). The CDR3 coding sequence is TGTGCCAGCAGTGCATCGGGACAGGTTGTCGAGCAGTACTTC. Its protein is CASSASGQVVEQYF.

This clone was observed a handful of times. The gene calls are TRBV2 and TRBJ1-4; 8 positions match TRBD1. The CDR3 totals 15 residues. Germline values: CDR1 SNHLY, CDR2 FYNNEI. Unmatched junction bases numbered 9, after V lost 5 bases and J lost 7 bases. The CDR3 region is CASSSGQGQSEKLFF. For the CDR3, the DNA is TGTGCCAGCAGTTCTGGACAGGGACAAAGTGAAAAACTGTTTTTT.

The V call is TRBV13, the J call TRBJ1-1; 10 positions agree with TRBD1. In germline, CDR1 is PRHDT, CDR2 FYEKMQ (reference sequence). Trimming took 7 bases from V and 7 from J; bases not matched to a gene: 6. The CDR3 loop spans 13 amino acids. The CDR3 DNA reads as TGTGCCAGCAACCCGGGACAGGGGAATGAAGCTTTCTTT. Its protein is CASNPGQGNEAFF.